This T cell receptor (beta chain) stems from a study of Tregs in tolerant kidney transplant recipients. Study results and caveats: Few patients were studied, so findings need validation in larger groups.

To note about this clone: What it binds is not known.

The CDR3 is 14 residues long. The germline V and J ends were trimmed by 5 bases and 3 bases, with 10 bases remaining between them. Germline V gene data show CDR1 as MNHEY and CDR2 as SVGAGI. Unstimulated Tregs (CD4+CD25+CD127-) and CD4+CD25- non-Tregs were sorted from PBMCs. TCRdb keeps only in-frame clones here, not all; method: immunoSEQ multiplex PCR. The table includes some 90,000 clones, around 90% detected once. This rearrangement joins TRBV6-5 to TRBJ2-2; D is unclear. The clonotype comes from a human donor in good health. Sequencing used CD8+ T cells from blood. The CDR3 sequence: CASSGLKDTGELFF. The CDR3 nucleotides read TGTGCCAGCAGTGGCCTCAAGGACACCGGGGAGCTGTTTTTT.